Presented here are 14 T cell receptor beta chains from one specimen sequenced in a study of T cells in Graves' hyperthyroidism and ophthalmopathy. RNA transcripts were the template for amplifying TCR beta CDR3 regions. In the first-round RT-PCR of the TCR CDR3, the HTBI primer set was used. Each CDR3 protein is one row after TCRdb ran MiXCR on the multiplex PCR reads. Here the sample spans hundreds of thousands of distinct CDR3 sequences, 35% to 45% being singletons. Sequencing was carried out using blood. Receptor source: a man younger than 35 with Graves' hyperthyroidism.

The chain couples TRBV6-6 to TRBJ2-7; D is ambiguous. Germline V gene data show CDR1 as MNHNY and CDR2 as SVGAGI (reference sequence). This CDR3 is built from 12 residues. V shed 7 bases and J shed 3 bases, with 10 bases lying between them. The CDR3 here is CASTLRDYEQYF. CDR3 sequence (DNA): TGTGCCAGCACCCTCCGAGACTACGAGCAGTACTTC.

This rearrangement joins TRBV5-1 to TRBJ2-6; TRBD1 aligns across 12 bases. The germline V gene has CDR1 SGHRS and CDR2 YFSETQ. V lost 4 bases, J lost 4 bases, and 12 bases stayed unmatched. The CDR3 covers 19 residues. The chain's CDR3 is CASSPLRDRGHSGANVLTF. CDR3 sequence (DNA): TGCGCCAGCAGCCCGCTCCGGGACAGGGGGCACTCCGGGGCCAACGTCCTGACTTTC. Full variable domain (outside the CDR3, taken from reference TRBV5-1 and TRBJ2-6): KAGVTQTPRYLIKTRGQQVTLSCSPISGHRSVSWYQQTPGQGLQFLFEYFSETQRNKGNFPGRFSGRQFSNSRSEMNVSTLELGDSALYLCASSPLRDRGHSGANVLTFGAGSRLTVL.

This clonotype was counted only a few times. V is TRBV7-3 and J is TRBJ2-6; TRBD1 aligns across 12 bases. Germline CDR1 SGHTA, CDR2 FQGTGA. The CDR3 is 18 residues long. J lost 4 bases, V lost 5 bases, and 9 bases had no gene match. The CDR3, as DNA: TGTGCCAGCAGCCACCTCCGGGACAGGGGGCCCGGGGCCAACGTCCTGACTTTC. Translated, it gives CASSHLRDRGPGANVLTF. Combining the CDR3 with reference TRBV7-3 and TRBJ2-6 gives the whole variable domain GAGVSQTPSNKVTEKGKYVELRCDPISGHTALYWYRQSLGQGPEFLIYFQGTGAADDSGLPNDRFFAVRPEGSVSTLKIQRTERGDSAVYLCASSHLRDRGPGANVLTFGAGSRLTVL.

This clonotype was counted ten times or more. One end of the junction is discordant with germline, which a read error may explain. V and J are TRBV7-7 and TRBJ1-5; perhaps TRBD1 as D (5 bases). The CDR3 loop spans 14 amino acids. CDR1 is SSHAT, CDR2 FNYEAQ, per germline (reference sequence). CDR3 sequence (DNA): TGTGCTAGCAGCCCCGACAGCTACAATCAGCCCCAGCATTTT. This translates into CASSPDSYNQPQHF.

This clonotype was picked up one time. The rearrangement joins TRBV9 to TRBJ2-7; either TRBD1 or TRBD2 may supply D (5 bases each). The CDR3 extends over 13 amino acids. CDR1 is SGDLS and CDR2 is YYNGEE in the germline V gene. The V end was cut by 0 bases, the J end by 6 bases, with 10 bases between. CDR3 in DNA: TGTGCCAGCAGCGTAGGAGGGGACGTCGAGCAGTACTTC. This sequence encodes CASSVGGDVEQYF. The entire variable domain, with the rest obtained from reference TRBV9 and TRBJ2-7, is as follows: DSGVTQTPKHLITATGQRVTLRCSPRSGDLSVYWYQQSLDQGLQFLIQYYNGEERAKGNILERFSAQQFPDLHSELNLSSLELGDSALYFCASSVGGDVEQYFGPGTRLTVT.

This clonotype occurred many times. The J gene is TRBJ1-1, the V gene TRBV19, with 11 bases matching TRBD1. After removal of 7 bases from V and 7 bases from J, the junction contained 5 bases not matched to a gene. The CDR3 covers 13 residues. The germline V gene has CDR1 LNHDA and CDR2 SQIVND (reference sequence). The CDR3 spells CASTRTGGLEAFF. In DNA, the CDR3 is TGTGCCAGTACGAGGACAGGGGGCCTTGAAGCTTTCTTT.

The genes are TRBV10-3 and TRBJ1-5; D not resolved. V gave up 4 bases and J gave up 11 bases, with 18 bases separating them. The CDR3 is 14 residues long. Germline lookup yields CDR1 ENHRY and CDR2 SYGVKD. CDR3 in DNA: TGTGCCATCAGTGCAGAGGTCGGAGAAGAGACCCAGCATTTT. Translating gives CAISAEVGEETQHF.

V usage is TRBV6-5 and J usage is TRBJ1-5; 11 positions agree with TRBD1. This CDR3 spans 14 amino acids. Germline-derived CDR1 and CDR2 are MNHEY and SVGAGI. With 6 bases clipped from V and 6 bases from J, the junction kept 4 bases outside the gene matches. The DNA of the CDR3 is TGTGCCAGCAGGGGGACAGGGGGGTTTCAGCCCCAGCATTTT. Translating gives CASRGTGGFQPQHF.

This clonotype showed up many times. The V call is TRBV15, the J call TRBJ1-5, with D possibly matching TRBD1 (6 bases). The CDR3 totals 15 residues. Germline V lookup: CDR1 LNHNV, CDR2 YYDKDF (reference sequence). The germline V and J ends were trimmed by 4 bases and 3 bases, with 13 bases remaining between them. The CDR3 DNA follows: TGTGCCACCAGCAAAACGGACAGAATCAATCAGCCCCAGCATTTT. This encodes CATSKTDRINQPQHF. Filled out from reference TRBV15 and TRBJ1-5, the complete variable domain reads DAMVIQNPRYQVTQFGKPVTLSCSQTLNHNVMYWYQQKSSQAPKLLFHYYDKDFNNEADTPDNFQSRRPNTSFCFLDIRSPGLGDTAMYLCATSKTDRINQPQHFGDGTRLSIL.

This clonotype was picked up a small number of times. The chain is built from TRBV4-1 and TRBJ1-2; D call uncertain. Germline-derived CDR1 and CDR2 are MGHRA and YSYEKL. Trimming cost V 1 base and J 4 bases, with 13 bases left between them. CDR3 length: 15 amino acids. The CDR3, as DNA: TGCGCCAGCAGCCAAGTGTCAGCAGTTGGCTATGGCTACACCTTC. Translating gives CASSQVSAVGYGYTF.

This chain joins TRBV6-5 and TRBJ2-6; 7 bases are a match to TRBD2. J lost 0 bases, V lost 7 bases, and 6 bases had no gene match. The CDR3 is 16 amino acids. Germline CDR1 reads MNHEY; CDR2 reads SVGAGI. The CDR3 loop reads CASTPTGGSGANVLTF. The CDR3 coding sequence is TGTGCCAGCACCCCCACGGGGGGCTCTGGGGCCAACGTCCTGACTTTC.

As concerns this clonotype: Possible read error: a much larger clone is one base away. V and J are TRBV19 and TRBJ1-5; maybe TRBD1 (5 bases). The CDR3 totals 15 residues. The V and J ends lost 4 bases and 0 bases respectively, with 10 bases between them. The germline V gene has CDR1 LNHDA and CDR2 SQIVND (reference sequence). CDR3 region: CASSSGGDSNQPQHF. The CDR3 coding sequence is TGTGCCAGTAGTAGTGGGGGAGATAGCAATCAGCCCCAGCATTTT.

This clonotype was seen at least ten times. The J gene is TRBJ1-6, the V gene TRBV20-1; tentatively, D is TRBD1 (5 bases). The CDR3 length is 14 residues. The V and J ends lost 1 base and 4 bases respectively, with 8 bases between them. Per the germline V gene, CDR1 is DFQATT and CDR2 is SNEGSKA (reference sequence). The CDR3 bases are TGCAGTGCTAGAGCGGGGCCATATAATTCACCCCTCCACTTT. Translating it yields CSARAGPYNSPLHF.

V and J are TRBV10-3 and TRBJ2-7, with D hard to call. CDR3 length equals 10 residues. Germline CDR1 and CDR2: ENHRY and SYGVKD. V lost 10 bases, J lost 3 bases, and 7 bases lay in between. The CDR3 loop reads CASGVYEQYF. The CDR3 nucleotides are TGTGCCAGCGGAGTCTACGAGCAGTACTTC.